The sequence of this TCR beta chain was determined in a study of neurological immune-mediated disorders (dated by TCRdb to between 2019 and 2020). Looking at the study overall: Peripheral blood TCR-beta repertoires from patients with HTLV-I-associated myelopathy (HAM/TSP), patients with multiple sclerosis, and healthy controls were compared in the study using UMI-based sequencing. The 90 to 110 TCR-beta libraries covered PBMC samples along with longitudinal samples, technical triplicates, and paired sorted CD4+ and CD8+ T-cell subsets. The cohort was made up of approximately 65 subjects, consisting of around 14 HAM/TSP patients, 35 or so multiple sclerosis patients and 20 healthy controls.

Ten or more counts support this clonotype. The clone's antigen remains unknown. The record has no base qualities; no much larger clone is one base away. Including the terminal cysteine and phenylalanine, the CDR3 comprises 11 residues. Only CDR3 DNA remains: 33 bases, in frame from the first base. Trimming removed 5 bases from V and 6 bases from J, leaving 8 bases between the germline ends. Via the germline V gene, CDR1 is SGHTA and CDR2 FQGNSA. cDNA was synthesized by template-switch 5'RACE using a primer carrying a 10-nucleotide random unique molecular identifier by which each TCR transcript was tagged. Each sequencing run produced over 190 million TCR-beta sequences covering 15-18 subjects. Total RNA was extracted with the RNeasy kit. The KAPA Real-time Library Amplification kit was used to amplify TCR-beta VDJ regions with primers for the TCR constant region and the 5'RACE anchor. A first PCR added sample indexes and Illumina adaptors, after which a second PCR increased the library yield. The roughly 650 bp TCR product was size-selected on a 2% E-gel SizeSelection system after Ampure bead purification. Before pooling, library quality was checked on a Bioanalyzer, concentration was measured with Qubit, and libraries were quantified with the Kapa Library Quantification kit. Libraries were sequenced paired-end 2 x 150 bp on an Illumina HiSeq 2500. To increase sequence diversity, about 25-31% phiX was spiked into each library pool. The authors' pipeline ran thus. Quality-filtered reads were processed with the UMI-based MiGEC pipeline, which removed over 75% of raw TCR sequences during error correction. IMGT germline references were used for aligning VDJ genes, and each clonotype was defined as a unique CDR3 amino acid sequence together with its V-J genes. Clonal expansion, Shannon diversity and CDR3 relatedness (CalcPairwiseDistances, ClusterSamples) were evaluated with VDJtools, and phylogenetic trees were built with CLCbio workbench. Expanded clones were defined as having at least 8 unique UMIs, based on coefficient-of-variation modelling across technical triplicates. The public reads were quality trimmed at Q25 with fastp and then assembled into clones with MiXCR by TCRdb, keeping productive beta chains. Rows matching on CDR3 protein sequence are summarized as one entry with the most common DNA and genes. The authors' filters were not applied to this entry. Across this sample there are just under 40,000 distinct CDR3 sequences, with 6% to 7.5% seen only once. The ten top clones hold under 6.5% of the sample.

Results the study describes overall, beyond this receptor: No identical CDR3 amino acid sequences were found to be shared among expanded clones across subjects, suggesting that TCR-beta repertoires were private in all groups. TCR clonal expansion was greatest in HAM/TSP patients and smallest in MS patients, who ranked below even healthy controls.

The healthy controls were volunteers from a blood bank in Maryland, USA. TCR libraries for sorted subsets were made from 1 million sorted CD4+ or CD8+ T cells. PBMCs were separated from peripheral blood using Ficoll-Hypaque density gradient centrifugation and then cryopreserved in liquid nitrogen. Paired sorted CD4+ and CD8+ subsets came from healthy controls, HAM/TSP patients and MS patients. The sequenced sample consisted of CD4+ T cells from blood. The TCR originated in a middle-aged man in good health. The V and J genes are TRBV7-2 and TRBJ2-7, with no D gene named confidently. The CDR3 protein sequence reads: CASSLVGEQYF. The nucleotide sequence is given as TGTGCCAGCAGCCTGGTAGGCGAGCAGTACTTC. The CDR3, completed at both ends by the reference TRBV7-2 and TRBJ2-7 genes, gives the full variable domain GAGVSQSPSNKVTEKGKDVELRCDPISGHTALYWYRQSLGQGLEFLIYFQGNSAPDKSGLPSDRFSAERTGGSVSTLTIQRTQQEDSAVYLCASSLVGEQYFGPGTRLTVT.